The clone carrying this TCR beta chain was observed a handful of times. The sample belongs to a study of Ad26.COV2.S vaccination and SARS-CoV-2 variants. Clones were sequenced by immunoSEQ multiplex PCR, and TCRdb holds only the in-frame ones, with some missing. The table has 380,000 or so clones, under 90% seen once. Specified treatment: roughly 18 received Ad26.COV2.S at low or high dose, single or two shots; roughly 5 received placebo; per-sample allocation not given. Day 63 after the first vaccine or placebo injection was the time point for sampling. This CDR3 contains 14 residues. CDR1 and CDR2 from the germline V gene are LGHNA and YSLEER. The ends were cut back, 0 bases at V and 10 bases at J, with 10 bases in the middle.

Sequencing used peripheral blood, obtained in a trial of Ad26.COV2.S vaccine versus placebo. The clonotype was recovered from a person aged 18-60 years who received the Ad26.COV2.S COVID-19 vaccine or a placebo. The rearrangement joins TRBV4-3 to TRBJ1-6; D is ambiguous. CDR3: CASSQDSRESPLHF. The CDR3 DNA reads TGCGCCAGCAGCCAAGATTCTCGAGAATCACCCCTCCACTTT.